These 27 T cell receptor beta chains share one sample of origin, sequenced in a study of T cell repertoires in cytomegalovirus infection. Their target antigens are unknown. TCRdb re-analysed the reads in MiXCR, keeping a single row per CDR3 protein. The table records more than 65,000 distinct CDR3 sequences, approximately 45% of them present only once. The sequenced sample was CD8+ T cells from cultured PBMCs, obtained from culture after CMV antigen stimulation. The receptor source for this set is a human donor in good health (CMV status not recorded). Some clones in this sample may be carry-over from other donors' samples.

This clonotype occurred a few times. The chain carries TRBV7-8 and TRBJ2-3; D might be TRBD1 or TRBD2, each matching 6 bases. Between the trimmed V and J ends, which lost 8 bases and 1 base, there was a span of 19 bases. The CDR3 is made up of 16 amino acids. Germline V gene lookup returns CDR1 SGHVS and CDR2 FQNEAQ. CDR3 protein: CASFHHGGLGTDTQYF. The CDR3 bases are TGTGCCAGCTTCCACCACGGGGGCCTAGGCACAGATACGCAGTATTTT.

The sample holds many counts of this clonotype. The chain couples TRBV7-2 to TRBJ2-3, with TRBD1 as a possible D gene (6 bases). CDR3 length equals 14 residues. Germline loops: CDR1 SGHTA, CDR2 FQGNSA. Trimming took 3 bases from V and 2 from J, leaving 9 bases between them. CDR3 loop: CASSFGTYTDTQYF. The DNA for the CDR3 is TGTGCCAGCAGCTTCGGGACATACACAGATACGCAGTATTTT.

In this sample, this clonotype turned up once. The CDR3 region has the DNA TGTGCCAGCAGACGGGGGGGGGGACGCAATGAGCAGTTCTTC. Translation gives CASRRGGGRNEQFF. The V and J genes are TRBV11-2 and TRBJ2-1, with 8 bases aligning to TRBD2. Germline V gives CDR1 SGHAT, CDR2 FQNNGV. V shed 6 bases, J shed 6 bases, and the junction held 7 bases outside the gene matches. The CDR3 is 14 residues long.

This clonotype was observed a handful of times. The chain carries TRBV7-6 and TRBJ2-2; 7 nucleotides agree with TRBD2. The germline CDR1 and CDR2 sequences are SGHVS and FNYEAQ. Trimming at V came to 1 base and at J to 10 bases, leaving 15 bases not matched to a gene. This CDR3 spans 17 amino acids. CDR3 sequence reads: CASSLGGRGPIPVELFF. Written as DNA, the CDR3 is TGTGCCAGCAGCTTAGGGGGGAGGGGCCCGATTCCAGTGGAGCTGTTTTTT. The complete variable domain, with remaining parts taken from reference TRBV7-6 and TRBJ2-2, reads GAGVSQSPRYKVTKRGQDVALRCDPISGHVSLYWYRQALGQGPEFLTYFNYEAQQDKSGLPNDRFSAERPEGSISTLTIQRTEQRDSAMYRCASSLGGRGPIPVELFFGEGSRLTVL.

The chain joins TRBV4-3 to TRBJ2-5, with D possibly TRBD1 on 5 matching bases. CDR1 LGHNA and CDR2 YSLEER come from the germline V gene. Trimming stripped 5 bases from V and 5 bases from J, with 12 bases between. The CDR3 sequence is 13 residues long. CDR3 DNA: TGCGCCAGCAGCGGTTGGGGCGCGGAGACCCAGTACTTC. Protein sequence: CASSGWGAETQYF.

V usage is TRBV7-2 and J usage is TRBJ2-1; 7 nucleotides match TRBD1. The germline V gene has CDR1 SGHTA and CDR2 FQGNSA. V was pared by 4 bases and J by 4 bases, with 7 bases of the junction left unmatched. The CDR3 extends over 15 amino acids. The CDR3 here is CASSSTGTVYNEQFF. In DNA form, the CDR3 reads TGTGCCAGCAGCTCCACCGGGACAGTTTACAATGAGCAGTTCTTC. The entire variable domain, with the rest obtained from reference TRBV7-2 and TRBJ2-1, is as follows: GAGVSQSPSNKVTEKGKDVELRCDPISGHTALYWYRQSLGQGLEFLIYFQGNSAPDKSGLPSDRFSAERTGGSVSTLTIQRTQQEDSAVYLCASSSTGTVYNEQFFGPGTRLTVL.

The chain links TRBV12-3 or TRBV12-4 to TRBJ1-2; D gene unclear. This CDR3 spans 14 amino acids. V was trimmed by 3 bases and J by 0 bases, leaving 8 bases between them. CDR3 protein: CASSFHSSNYGYTF. CDR3 nucleotides: TGTGCCAGCAGTTTTCACTCCTCTAACTATGGCTACACCTTC.

This clonotype has more than one count but fewer than ten. The chain employs TRBV7-4 and TRBJ2-1; no firm D call. Between the trimmed V and J ends, which lost 7 bases and 3 bases, there was a span of 13 bases. There are 14 residues in the CDR3. Per germline, CDR1 SGHVT and CDR2 SQSDAQ. CDR3 coding DNA: TGTGCCAGCATCAACCGGGCGGTCTACAATGAGCAGTTCTTC. This sequence encodes CASINRAVYNEQFF.

The chain links TRBV27 to TRBJ2-7; either TRBD1 or TRBD2 may supply D (6 bases each). V was shortened by 2 bases and J by 2 bases, with 7 bases between the two germline ends. Germline CDR1 MNHEY, CDR2 SMNVEV (reference sequence). CDR3 length: 13 residues. This chain's CDR3 is CASSLRGPYEQYF. In nucleotides, the CDR3 is TGTGCCAGCAGTTTACGGGGGCCCTACGAGCAGTACTTC.

This clonotype was observed once. The chain uses TRBV12-3 or TRBV12-4 and TRBJ1-1; 8 bases are a match to TRBD1. The CDR3 contains 13 residues. The J segment lost 8 bases and the V segment lost 6 bases, leaving 8 bases of the junction unmatched. CDR3: CASRQTGETEAFF. The CDR3 DNA sequence: TGTGCCAGCAGACAGACAGGGGAAACCGAAGCTTTCTTT.

This clonotype was seen a few times. Here the CDR3 reads CASSSQGSTDTQYF. Written as DNA, the CDR3 is TGTGCCAGCAGCTCCCAAGGCAGCACAGATACGCAGTATTTT. The V and J genes are TRBV5-4 and TRBJ2-3, with D unresolved. The CDR3 is 14 residues long. Germline V gives CDR1 SGHNT, CDR2 YYREEE (reference sequence). V lost 3 bases and J 0 bases, leaving 8 bases between the germline ends.

This clonotype appeared a few times. The chain combines TRBV7-8 with TRBJ2-1, with 12 bases aligning to TRBD2. This CDR3 spans 19 amino acids. The V and J ends lost 5 bases and 0 bases, in that order; junction bases with no gene match: 11. Per the germline V gene, CDR1 is SGHVS and CDR2 is FQNEAQ. CDR3 DNA sequence: TGTGCCAGCAGCCCGGCGCTAGCGGGGGGGACTAGCTCCTACAATGAGCAGTTCTTC. Translation: CASSPALAGGTSSYNEQFF. Full variable domain (outside the CDR3, taken from reference TRBV7-8 and TRBJ2-1): GAGVSQSPRYKVAKRGQDVALRCDPISGHVSLFWYQQALGQGPEFLTYFQNEAQLDKSGLPSDRFFAERPEGSVSTLKIQRTQQEDSAVYLCASSPALAGGTSSYNEQFFGPGTRLTVL.

Only a few counts were recorded for this clonotype. The chain uses TRBV27 and TRBJ2-1; tentative D call: TRBD1 (6 bases). Trimming stripped 6 bases from V and 4 bases from J, with 19 bases between. This CDR3 contains 16 residues. Looked up from germline, CDR1 is MNHEY and CDR2 is SMNVEV (reference sequence). In DNA form, the CDR3 reads TGTGCCAGCAGCAAGCGCCAGGGGATATCTTACAATGAGCAGTTCTTC. It is translated as CASSKRQGISYNEQFF.

This rearrangement joins TRBV20-1 to TRBJ2-7, with 10 positions matching TRBD1. Germline values: CDR1 DFQATT, CDR2 SNEGSKA (reference sequence). The junction had 6 bases not matched to a gene; V was cut back by 4 bases and J by 0 bases. The CDR3 is 15 amino acids. CDR3 coding DNA: TGCAGTGCTAACGATAGGGACAGGGGCTCCTACGAGCAGTACTTC. This translates into CSANDRDRGSYEQYF.

The rearrangement links TRBV4-1 to TRBJ2-2, with D perhaps being TRBD1 or TRBD2 (5 bases each). This CDR3 is 16 amino acids long. The germline gives CDR1 MGHRA, CDR2 YSYEKL. V was shortened by 3 bases and J by 1 base, with 12 bases between the two germline ends. CDR3 coding DNA: TGCGCCAGCAGCCATCTAGGGACGGGGAACACCGGGGAGCTGTTTTTT. This sequence encodes CASSHLGTGNTGELFF.

The chain recombines TRBV2 with TRBJ1-5; TRBD1 matches 10 bases. CDR1 SNHLY and CDR2 FYNNEI come from the germline V gene. The CDR3 is made up of 15 amino acids. J lost 1 base, V lost 6 bases, and 3 bases had no gene match. CDR3 in amino acids: CASRRQGASNQPQHF. CDR3 DNA: TGTGCCAGCAGAAGACAGGGGGCAAGCAATCAGCCCCAGCATTTT.

Only a few counts were recorded for this clonotype. The V and J genes are TRBV29-1 and TRBJ2-7; D is perhaps TRBD2 (6 bases). Germline V gene sequence: CDR1 SQVTM, CDR2 ANQGSEA. The germline V and J ends were trimmed by 6 bases and 5 bases, with 11 bases remaining between them. This CDR3 is 11 amino acids long. This chain's CDR3 is CSVRDPNEQYF. The CDR3 nucleotides read TGCAGCGTGCGGGACCCGAACGAGCAGTACTTC.

The chain carries TRBV7-6 and TRBJ2-1, with 12 bases matching TRBD1. Germline V gene lookup returns CDR1 SGHVS and CDR2 FNYEAQ. Losses at the gene ends were 4 bases for V and 7 bases for J; bases not matched to a gene: 8. This CDR3 has 16 residues. The CDR3 region has the DNA TGTGCCAGCAGCTCGCACCGGGACAGGGGGCGGAATGAGCAGTTCTTC. This encodes CASSSHRDRGRNEQFF.

The chain combines TRBV3-1 with TRBJ1-1; 8 nucleotides match TRBD1. Germline assignment: CDR1 LGHDT and CDR2 YNNKEL (reference sequence). The CDR3 spans 14 residues. The V gene end was trimmed by 6 bases and the J gene end by 1 base; junction bases not matched to a gene: 4. The CDR3 here is CASRFTGGNTEAFF. CDR3 sequence (DNA): TGTGCCAGCAGATTCACAGGGGGGAACACTGAAGCTTTCTTT.

This chain connects TRBV28 to TRBJ1-5; a weak D match, TRBD1 (5 bases). The CDR3 runs to 16 residues. Between the trimmed V and J ends, which lost 0 bases and 1 base, there was a span of 10 bases. CDR1 and CDR2 (germline): MDHEN, SYDVKM. CDR3 in amino acids: CASSLWAGTSNQPQHF. CDR3 sequence (DNA): TGTGCCAGCAGTTTATGGGCAGGGACGAGCAATCAGCCCCAGCATTTT.

This chain joins TRBV6-8 and TRBJ2-7; D call uncertain. Germline CDR1 is MNHGY and CDR2 is SAAAGT. This CDR3 comprises 12 residues. Trimming removed 6 bases at V and 5 bases at J, with 11 bases between. The CDR3 spells CASREQSNEQYF. CDR3 nucleotide sequence: TGTGCCAGCAGAGAACAGTCAAACGAGCAGTACTTC.

This clonotype came up many times. The chain has TRBV7-2 and TRBJ1-1, with D tentatively TRBD1 (6 bases). Germline V gene data show CDR1 as SGHTA and CDR2 as FQGNSA. The CDR3 runs to 13 residues. V lost 1 base, J lost 8 bases, and 11 bases lay in between. The CDR3 region has the DNA TGTGCCAGCAGCTTAGGGGGGCTATTCGAAGCTTTCTTT. Protein: CASSLGGLFEAFF.

The chain uses TRBV28 and TRBJ1-2; D is uncertain. The germline gives CDR1 MDHEN, CDR2 SYDVKM. V was cut by 0 bases and J by 5 bases, with 7 bases left in between. This CDR3 is 13 amino acids long. CDR3 DNA: TGTGCCAGCAGTTTATGGGGAGGATATGGCTACACCTTC. Protein sequence: CASSLWGGYGYTF.

This clonotype was recorded a few times. V gene TRBV7-9 combines with J gene TRBJ2-1; 7 nucleotides align to TRBD1. The germline V gene encodes CDR1 SEHNR and CDR2 FQNEAQ (reference sequence). V lost 6 bases, J lost 0 bases, and 5 bases stayed unmatched. The CDR3 runs 15 residues. This CDR3 is CASRQQGSSYNEQFF. The CDR3 coding sequence is TGTGCCAGCAGACAACAGGGGAGCTCCTACAATGAGCAGTTCTTC.

The chain recombines TRBV11-3 with TRBJ2-2; the D gene is possibly TRBD1 (5 bases). Germline CDR1 and CDR2: SGHNT and YENEEA. The CDR3 has 16 residues. V lost 0 bases and J lost 2, with 10 bases in between. This chain's CDR3 is CASSLDRDSNTGELFF. CDR3 bases: TGTGCCAGCAGCTTAGATCGAGACAGCAACACCGGGGAGCTGTTTTTT.

V usage is TRBV13 and J usage is TRBJ2-7, with 8 bases matching TRBD1. V gave up 5 bases and J gave up 5 bases; unmatched junction bases: 14. The germline V gene encodes CDR1 PRHDT and CDR2 FYEKMQ (reference sequence). This CDR3 is built from 16 residues. The CDR3 region has the DNA TGTGCCAGCAGCCCCCTCTTGGGACAGGACCGCCACGAGCAGTACTTC. Translation gives CASSPLLGQDRHEQYF. The complete variable domain, with remaining parts taken from reference TRBV13 and TRBJ2-7, reads AAGVIQSPRHLIKEKRETATLKCYPIPRHDTVYWYQQGPGQDPQFLISFYEKMQSDKGSIPDRFSAQQFSDYHSELNMSSLELGDSALYFCASSPLLGQDRHEQYFGPGTRLTVT.

The CDR3 sequence: CASSPGTGPSYEQYF. CDR3 bases: TGTGCCAGCAGCCCCGGGACAGGTCCTTCCTACGAGCAGTACTTC. V usage is TRBV7-6 and J usage is TRBJ2-7; 8 bases align to TRBD1. Germline CDR1 SGHVS, CDR2 FNYEAQ. This CDR3 has 15 residues. With 5 bases clipped from V and 1 base from J, the junction kept 7 bases outside the gene matches.